These 8 T cell receptor beta chains were all obtained from the same sample, sequenced in a study of T cell responses to AZD1222 COVID-19 vaccine. The table came from immunoSEQ multiplex PCR; TCRdb's copy has only in-frame clones and leaves some out. This sample has about 160,000 clones, with approximately 90% found just once. Sequenced material: peripheral blood, taken on day 0 of AZD1222 vaccination. The receptors shown here come from an adult in good health.

The chain employs TRBV5-1 and TRBJ1-4; D not certain. Germline assignment: CDR1 SGHRS and CDR2 YFSETQ. This CDR3 comprises 15 residues. V was shortened by 2 bases and J by 0 bases, with 8 bases between the two germline ends. The CDR3 DNA is TGCGCCAGCAGCTTCGGGCTGGCAACTAATGAAAAACTGTTTTTT. Residues: CASSFGLATNEKLFF.

The chain carries TRBV6-5 and TRBJ1-5; 12 bases align to TRBD1. The CDR3 totals 16 residues. Trimming at V came to 0 bases and at J to 7 bases, leaving 4 bases not matched to a gene. The germline V gene has CDR1 MNHEY and CDR2 SVGAGI. The CDR3 spells CASSYSGTGGRQPQHF. The CDR3 nucleotides are TGTGCCAGCAGTTACTCAGGGACAGGGGGCAGGCAGCCCCAGCATTTT.

This clone was seen once. The chain employs TRBV7-9 and TRBJ2-5; tentatively, D is TRBD2 (6 bases). Per germline, CDR1 SEHNR and CDR2 FQNEAQ (reference sequence). This CDR3 region has 13 residues. V was trimmed by 0 bases and J by 5 bases, leaving 7 bases between them. CDR3 nucleotide sequence: TGTGCCAGCAGCTTAGCGCGGGATGAGACCCAGTACTTC. Its translation: CASSLARDETQYF.

The chain uses TRBV11-3 and TRBJ2-7; D may correspond to TRBD1 or TRBD2 (6 bases each). The germline V and J ends were trimmed by 1 base and 5 bases, with 9 bases remaining between them. Germline CDR1 SGHNT, CDR2 YENEEA. This CDR3 has 13 amino acids. CDR3 sequence (DNA): TGTGCCAGCAGCTTAGGGGGGGCAAACGAGCAGTACTTC. Translated: CASSLGGANEQYF.

The chain couples TRBV28 to TRBJ1-1; unclear D gene. Germline V gives CDR1 MDHEN, CDR2 SYDVKM. V was trimmed by 1 base and J by 0 bases, leaving 12 bases between them. There are 16 residues in the CDR3. The CDR3 is CASSLYGGGLNTEAFF. The CDR3 nucleotides read TGTGCCAGCAGTTTATATGGTGGAGGTCTGAACACTGAAGCTTTCTTT.

The chain is built from TRBV5-1 and TRBJ1-1; D is ambiguous. V lost 4 bases, J lost 0 bases, and 7 bases lay in between. CDR3 length: 13 amino acids. Germline CDR1 SGHRS, CDR2 YFSETQ. The CDR3 region is CASSETVNTEAFF. The DNA for the CDR3 is TGCGCCAGCAGCGAAACGGTGAACACTGAAGCTTTCTTT.

The V call is TRBV5-1, the J call TRBJ1-1; no clear D. Trimming shortened V by 7 bases and J by 2 bases, and 6 bases separated the two germline ends. Germline lookup yields CDR1 SGHRS and CDR2 YFSETQ. The CDR3 covers 11 residues. The CDR3 nucleotides read TGCGCCAGCGGGGAAAACACTGAAGCTTTCTTT. This sequence encodes CASGENTEAFF.

V and J are TRBV27 and TRBJ2-2; 8 bases line up with TRBD1. CDR1 and CDR2 (germline): MNHEY, SMNVEV (reference sequence). The trim removed 4 bases at V and 6 bases at J, leaving 13 bases unmatched. The CDR3 has 17 amino acids. CDR3 sequence (DNA): TGTGCCAGCAGTTCTTCATCCGGGACAGGCGTTCCCGGGGAGCTGTTTTTT. This gives the protein CASSSSSGTGVPGELFF.